This T cell receptor (beta chain) was recovered during a study of cytomegalovirus exposure and HLA in healthy donors. PCR involved 60 Vbeta and 13 Jbeta primers. TCRdb keeps only in-frame clones here, not all; method: immunoSEQ multiplex PCR. The repertoire consists of 110,000 or so clones, with 65% to 85% occurring once and the leading ten covering about 5.8%. CDR1 SGHDN and CDR2 FVKESK come from the germline V gene. Trimming removed 1 base from V and 4 bases from J, with 14 bases in between. The CDR3 length is 15 residues. The chain is built from TRBV14 and TRBJ2-7, with TRBD1 as a possible D gene (8 bases). The TCR was taken from a male donor in good health and CMV-seronegative. Sequencing was performed on PBMCs. The CDR3 DNA reads as TGTGCCAGCAGCCAAGTAGCACAGGGGGGGTACGAGCAGTACTTC. Amino acid sequence: CASSQVAQGGYEQYF.